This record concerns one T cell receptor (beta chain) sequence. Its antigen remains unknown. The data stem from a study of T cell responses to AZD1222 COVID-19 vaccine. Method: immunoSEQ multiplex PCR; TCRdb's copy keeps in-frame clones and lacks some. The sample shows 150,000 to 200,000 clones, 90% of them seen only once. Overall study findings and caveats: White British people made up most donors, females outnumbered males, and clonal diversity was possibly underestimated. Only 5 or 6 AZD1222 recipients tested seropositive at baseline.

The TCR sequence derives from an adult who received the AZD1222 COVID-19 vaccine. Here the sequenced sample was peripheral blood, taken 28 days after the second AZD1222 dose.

In DNA, the CDR3 is TGTGCCAGCAGTTATACGACAGGGGGGAACTATGGCTACACCTTC. Its protein is CASSYTTGGNYGYTF. The V gene is TRBV2, the J gene TRBJ1-2; the match to TRBD1 covers 9 bases. Germline CDR1 SNHLY, CDR2 FYNNEI. The length of the CDR3 is 15 residues. V shed 5 bases, J shed 2 bases, and the junction held 6 bases outside the gene matches.